What follows describes a single TCR beta chain. This sample stems from a study of CD8+ T cells in alopecia areata. cDNA serving as the sequencing template came from extracted, reverse transcribed RNA. Method: immunoSEQ multiplex PCR; TCRdb's copy keeps in-frame clones and lacks some. The table lists over 200,000 clones, 64% of them singletons. Germline V gene data show CDR1 as SGHRS and CDR2 as YFSETQ. This CDR3 has 13 amino acids. V lost 0 bases to trimming and J lost 7 bases, with 11 bases between them. The treatment was: oral pan-JAK inhibitor, 5-10 mg twice daily. The sample in question was CD4+ T cells sorted from blood, obtained at week 4, from a patient treated with tofacitinib. The chain combines TRBV5-1 with TRBJ2-7; D may correspond to TRBD1 or TRBD2 (5 bases each). The source of this sequence is a human donor with alopecia areata. The CDR3 is CASSLEGTREQYF. The CDR3 nucleotides read TGCGCCAGCAGCTTGGAAGGGACGAGAGAGCAGTACTTC. Combining the CDR3 with reference TRBV5-1 and TRBJ2-7 gives the whole variable domain KAGVTQTPRYLIKTRGQQVTLSCSPISGHRSVSWYQQTPGQGLQFLFEYFSETQRNKGNFPGRFSGRQFSNSRSEMNVSTLELGDSALYLCASSLEGTREQYFGPGTRLTVT.